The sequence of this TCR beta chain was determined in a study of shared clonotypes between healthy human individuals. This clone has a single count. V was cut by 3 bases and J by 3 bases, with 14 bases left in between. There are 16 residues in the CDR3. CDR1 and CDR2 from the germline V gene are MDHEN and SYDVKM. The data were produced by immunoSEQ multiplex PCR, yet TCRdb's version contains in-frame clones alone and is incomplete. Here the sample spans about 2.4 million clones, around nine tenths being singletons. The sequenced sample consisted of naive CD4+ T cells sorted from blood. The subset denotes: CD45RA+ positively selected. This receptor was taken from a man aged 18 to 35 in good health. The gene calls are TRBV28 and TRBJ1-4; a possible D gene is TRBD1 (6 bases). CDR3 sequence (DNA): TGTGCCAGCAGTTTTTTTGGCAGGGGCCCTAATGAAAAACTGTTTTTT. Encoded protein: CASSFFGRGPNEKLFF. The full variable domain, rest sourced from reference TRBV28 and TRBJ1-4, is DVKVTQSSRYLVKRTGEKVFLECVQDMDHENMFWYRQDPGLGLRLIYFSYDVKMKEKGDIPEGYSVSREKKERFSLILESASTNQTSMYLCASSFFGRGPNEKLFFGSGTQLSVL.